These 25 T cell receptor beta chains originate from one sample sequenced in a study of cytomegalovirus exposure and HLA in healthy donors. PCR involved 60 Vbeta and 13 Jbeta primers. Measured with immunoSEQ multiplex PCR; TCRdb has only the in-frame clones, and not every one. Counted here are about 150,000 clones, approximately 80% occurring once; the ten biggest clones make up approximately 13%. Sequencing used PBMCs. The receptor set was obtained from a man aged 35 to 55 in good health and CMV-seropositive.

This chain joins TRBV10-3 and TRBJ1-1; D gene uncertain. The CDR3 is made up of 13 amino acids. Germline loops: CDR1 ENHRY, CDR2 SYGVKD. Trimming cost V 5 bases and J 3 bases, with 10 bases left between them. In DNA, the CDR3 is TGTGCCATCAGTAAGCTCCCTTACACTGAAGCTTTCTTT. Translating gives CAISKLPYTEAFF.

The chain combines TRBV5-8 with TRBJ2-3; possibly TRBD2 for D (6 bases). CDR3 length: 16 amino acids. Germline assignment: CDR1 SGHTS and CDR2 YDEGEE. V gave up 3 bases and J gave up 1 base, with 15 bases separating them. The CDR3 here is CASSWWVSGGTDTQYF. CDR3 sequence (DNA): TGTGCCAGCAGCTGGTGGGTGTCGGGGGGCACAGATACGCAGTATTTT.

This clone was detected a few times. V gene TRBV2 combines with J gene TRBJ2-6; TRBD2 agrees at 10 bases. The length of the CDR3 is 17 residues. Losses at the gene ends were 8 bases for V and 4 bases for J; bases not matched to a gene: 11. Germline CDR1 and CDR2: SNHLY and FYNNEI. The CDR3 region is CASGRLAGGAGANVLTF. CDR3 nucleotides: TGTGCCAGCGGCCGACTAGCGGGTGGGGCGGGGGCCAACGTCCTGACTTTC. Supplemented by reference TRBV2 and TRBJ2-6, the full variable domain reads EPEVTQTPSHQVTQMGQEVILRCVPISNHLYFYWYRQILGQKVEFLVSFYNNEISEKSEIFDDQFSVERPDGSNFTLKIRSTKLEDSAMYFCASGRLAGGAGANVLTFGAGSRLTVL.

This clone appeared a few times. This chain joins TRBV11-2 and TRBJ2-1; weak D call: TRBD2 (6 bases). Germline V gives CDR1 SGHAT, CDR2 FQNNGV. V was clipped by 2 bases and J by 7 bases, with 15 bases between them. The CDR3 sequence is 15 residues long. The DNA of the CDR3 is TGTGCCAGCAGCTTATGGGGGGAGTTTATTAATGAGCAGTTCTTC. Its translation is CASSLWGEFINEQFF.

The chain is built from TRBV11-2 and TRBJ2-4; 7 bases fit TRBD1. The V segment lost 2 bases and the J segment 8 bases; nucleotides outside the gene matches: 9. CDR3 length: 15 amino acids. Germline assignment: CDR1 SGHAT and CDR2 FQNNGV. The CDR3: CASSLRGQIWDIQYF. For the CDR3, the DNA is TGTGCCAGCAGCTTAAGGGGACAGATTTGGGACATTCAGTACTTC.

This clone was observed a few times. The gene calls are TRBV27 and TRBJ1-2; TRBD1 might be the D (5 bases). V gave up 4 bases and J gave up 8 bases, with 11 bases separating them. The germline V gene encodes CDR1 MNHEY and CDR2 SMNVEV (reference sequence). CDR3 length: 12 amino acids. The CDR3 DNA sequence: TGTGCCAGCAGTTACGGCGGGGACGGCTACACCTTC. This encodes CASSYGGDGYTF.

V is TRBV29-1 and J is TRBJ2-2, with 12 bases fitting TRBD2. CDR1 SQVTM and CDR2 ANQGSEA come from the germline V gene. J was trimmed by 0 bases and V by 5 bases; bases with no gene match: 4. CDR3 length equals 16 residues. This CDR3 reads CSVWTSGDSNTGELFF. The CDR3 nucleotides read TGCAGCGTTTGGACTAGCGGGGACTCGAACACCGGGGAGCTGTTTTTT.

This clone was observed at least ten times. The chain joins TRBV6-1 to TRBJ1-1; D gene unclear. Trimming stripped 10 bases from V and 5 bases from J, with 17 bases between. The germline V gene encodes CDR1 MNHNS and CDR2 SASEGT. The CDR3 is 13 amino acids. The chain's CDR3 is CAIHGRAETEAFF. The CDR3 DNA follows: TGTGCCATTCACGGGAGGGCTGAGACTGAAGCTTTCTTT.

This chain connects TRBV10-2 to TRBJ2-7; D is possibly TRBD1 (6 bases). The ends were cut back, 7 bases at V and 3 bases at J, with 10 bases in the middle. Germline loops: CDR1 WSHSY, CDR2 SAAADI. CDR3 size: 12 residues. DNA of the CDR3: TGCGCCAGCAACTCCAGGGGCTACGAGCAGTACTTC. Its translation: CASNSRGYEQYF.

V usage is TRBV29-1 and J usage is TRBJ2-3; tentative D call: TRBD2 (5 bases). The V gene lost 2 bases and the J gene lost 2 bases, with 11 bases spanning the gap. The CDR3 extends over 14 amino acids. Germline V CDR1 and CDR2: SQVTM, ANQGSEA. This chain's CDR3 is CSVERLASTDTQYF. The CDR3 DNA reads TGCAGCGTTGAAAGGCTAGCCTCCACAGATACGCAGTATTTT.

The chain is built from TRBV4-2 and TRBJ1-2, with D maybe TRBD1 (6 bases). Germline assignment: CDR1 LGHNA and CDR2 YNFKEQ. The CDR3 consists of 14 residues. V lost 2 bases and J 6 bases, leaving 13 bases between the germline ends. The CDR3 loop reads CASSQPGTNHGYTF. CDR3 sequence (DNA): TGTGCCAGCAGCCAACCCGGGACAAACCATGGCTACACCTTC.

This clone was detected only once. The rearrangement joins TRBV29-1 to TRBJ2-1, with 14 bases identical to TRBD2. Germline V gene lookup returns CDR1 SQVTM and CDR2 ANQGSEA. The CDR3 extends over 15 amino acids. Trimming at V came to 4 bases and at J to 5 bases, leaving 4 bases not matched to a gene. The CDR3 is CSVGGLAGEHNEQFF. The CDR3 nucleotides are TGCAGCGTTGGGGGACTAGCGGGAGAGCACAATGAGCAGTTCTTC.

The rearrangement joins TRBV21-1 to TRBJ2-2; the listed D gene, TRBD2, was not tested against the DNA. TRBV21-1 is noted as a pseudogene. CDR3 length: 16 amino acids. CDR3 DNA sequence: TGTGCCAGCAGCAAACAACGGAGCATGAACACCGGGGAGCTGTTTTTT. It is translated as CASSKQRSMNTGELFF.

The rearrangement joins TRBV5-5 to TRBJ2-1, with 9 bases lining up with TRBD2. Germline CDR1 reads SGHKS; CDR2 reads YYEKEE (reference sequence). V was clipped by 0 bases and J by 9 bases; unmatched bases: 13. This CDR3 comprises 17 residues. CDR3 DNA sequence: TGTGCCAGCAGCTTGGCCCCTGGTGCGGGAGGGCCGGGTGAGCAGTTCTTC. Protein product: CASSLAPGAGGPGEQFF.

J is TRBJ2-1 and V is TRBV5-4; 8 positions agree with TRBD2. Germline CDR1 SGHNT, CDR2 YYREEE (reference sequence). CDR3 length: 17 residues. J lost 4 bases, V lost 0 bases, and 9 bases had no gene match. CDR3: CASSLDSSGADYNEQFF. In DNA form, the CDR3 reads TGTGCCAGCAGCTTGGATAGTAGCGGGGCCGATTACAATGAGCAGTTCTTC.

The CDR3 DNA follows: TGTGCCAGCAGCGCAGGGTGGGGGGTAGGCTATGGCTACACCTTC. Its protein product is CASSAGWGVGYGYTF. J is TRBJ1-2 and V is TRBV27; D perhaps matches TRBD1 (5 bases). This CDR3 is 15 amino acids long. Germline values: CDR1 MNHEY, CDR2 SMNVEV (reference sequence). V was clipped by 6 bases and J by 4 bases, with 18 bases between them.

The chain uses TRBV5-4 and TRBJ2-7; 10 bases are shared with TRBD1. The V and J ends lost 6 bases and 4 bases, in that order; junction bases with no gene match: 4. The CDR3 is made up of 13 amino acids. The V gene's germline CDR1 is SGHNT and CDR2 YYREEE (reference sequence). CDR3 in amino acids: CASTTDRGYEQYF. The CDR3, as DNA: TGTGCCAGCACCACGGACAGGGGGTACGAGCAGTACTTC.

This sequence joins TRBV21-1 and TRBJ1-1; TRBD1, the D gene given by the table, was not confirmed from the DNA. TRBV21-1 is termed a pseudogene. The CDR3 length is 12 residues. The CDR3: CARQGANTEAFF. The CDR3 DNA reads TGTGCCAGACAGGGGGCGAACACTGAAGCTTTCTTT.

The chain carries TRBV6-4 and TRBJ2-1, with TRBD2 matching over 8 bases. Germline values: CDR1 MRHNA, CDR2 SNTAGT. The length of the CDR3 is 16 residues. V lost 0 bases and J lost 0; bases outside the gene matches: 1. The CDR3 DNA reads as TGTGCCAGCAGTGACTCAAGCGGGAGCTCCTACAATGAGCAGTTCTTC. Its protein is CASSDSSGSSYNEQFF.

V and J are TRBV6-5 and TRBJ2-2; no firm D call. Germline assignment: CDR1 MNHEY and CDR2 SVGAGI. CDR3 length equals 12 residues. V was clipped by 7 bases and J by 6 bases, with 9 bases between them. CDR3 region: CASTRWPGELFF. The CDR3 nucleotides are TGTGCCAGCACTAGGTGGCCCGGGGAGCTGTTTTTT.

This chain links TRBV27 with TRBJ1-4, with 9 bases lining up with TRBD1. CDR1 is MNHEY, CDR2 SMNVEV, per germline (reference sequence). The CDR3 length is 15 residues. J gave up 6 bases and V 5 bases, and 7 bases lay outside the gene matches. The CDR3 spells CASSPRTGEDEKLFF. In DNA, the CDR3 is TGTGCCAGCAGTCCGAGGACAGGGGAGGATGAAAAACTGTTTTTT. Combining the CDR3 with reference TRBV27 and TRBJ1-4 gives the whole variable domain EAQVTQNPRYLITVTGKKLTVTCSQNMNHEYMSWYRQDPGLGLRQIYYSMNVEVTDKGDVPEGYKVSRKEKRNFPLILESPSPNQTSLYFCASSPRTGEDEKLFFGSGTQLSVL.

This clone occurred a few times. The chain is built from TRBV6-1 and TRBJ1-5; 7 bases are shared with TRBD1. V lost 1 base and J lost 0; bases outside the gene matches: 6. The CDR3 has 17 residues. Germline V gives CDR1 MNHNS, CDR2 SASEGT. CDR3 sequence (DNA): TGTGCCAGCAGTGAAGTGGACAGGTCATATAGCAATCAGCCCCAGCATTTT. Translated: CASSEVDRSYSNQPQHF.

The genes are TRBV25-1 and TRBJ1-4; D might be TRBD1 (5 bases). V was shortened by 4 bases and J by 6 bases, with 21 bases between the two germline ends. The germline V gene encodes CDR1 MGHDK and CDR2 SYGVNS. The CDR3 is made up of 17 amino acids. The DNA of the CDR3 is TGTGCCAGCAGTGCTTTAGGGGCCGGCCCCTGGGATGAAAAACTGTTTTTT. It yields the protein CASSALGAGPWDEKLFF.

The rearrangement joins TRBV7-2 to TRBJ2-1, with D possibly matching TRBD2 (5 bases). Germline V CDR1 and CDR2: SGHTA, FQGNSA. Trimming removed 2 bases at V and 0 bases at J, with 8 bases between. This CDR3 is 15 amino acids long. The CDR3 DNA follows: TGTGCCAGCAGCTTACGAGGGAGCTCCTACAATGAGCAGTTCTTC. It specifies CASSLRGSSYNEQFF.

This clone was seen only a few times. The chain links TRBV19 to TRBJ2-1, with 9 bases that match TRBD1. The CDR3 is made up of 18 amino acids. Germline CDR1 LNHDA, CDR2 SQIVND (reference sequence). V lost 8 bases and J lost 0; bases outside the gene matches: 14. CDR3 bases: TGTGCCAGTGCCGGGAACAGGGGGCAGATTAGCTCCTACAATGAGCAGTTCTTC. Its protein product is CASAGNRGQISSYNEQFF.